This record covers a single T cell receptor beta chain. Its antigen remains unknown. This specimen comes from a study of long-term antiretroviral therapy in people with HIV. Study overall: By about a decade, the earliest samples predate the 2015 immediate-ART recommendation. The study, taken as a whole, reports: When set beside controls, HIV repertoires had CDR3 length ranges that were narrower.

An immunoSEQ assay, version v3.0, was performed at survey level. The method was immunoSEQ multiplex PCR; TCRdb's version includes in-frame clones alone and lacks a portion of them. Of 20,000 to 30,000 clones listed, less than 80% were seen once; the top ten hold more than 8%. Per the germline V gene, CDR1 is SGHDT and CDR2 is YYEEEE. The CDR3 length is 13 residues. V lost 4 bases and J lost 8, with 13 bases in between. The genes are TRBV5-6 and TRBJ2-1; a weak D match, TRBD2 (5 bases). The receptor was derived from a woman between 35 and 50 years old with HIV. The sample was unsorted PBMCs, taken 1.2 years after starting antiretroviral therapy. The CDR3 DNA reads as TGTGCCAGCAGCGTCCCCCCTAGCCATGAGCAGTTCTTC. Residues: CASSVPPSHEQFF.